This section outlines one TCR beta chain sequence together with its context. The sample is drawn from a study of OX40 agonist ivuxolimab in advanced cancers. The wider study: A mean age of about 59 years, range about 20 to 85, was recorded, and approximately 85% were male.

There are 14 residues in the CDR3. Germline lookup yields CDR1 MNHNS and CDR2 SASEGT. V dropped 8 bases and J dropped 5 bases, with 13 bases sitting between them. Produced via immunoSEQ multiplex PCR; TCRdb's table is partial and in-frame only. The sample has approximately 91,000 clones, approximately 83% seen once; the top ten hold less than 2%. The source was CD4+ or CD8+ T cells sorted from blood, collected in a trial of the OX40 agonist ivuxolimab. This TCR derives from an adult with an advanced solid tumor such as melanoma, head and neck, liver or kidney cancer. This rearrangement joins TRBV6-1 to TRBJ1-6; unclear D gene. The CDR3 DNA reads TGTGCCAGCCACCAGAGCATGAATAATTCACCCCTCCACTTT. This codes for CASHQSMNNSPLHF.